This record concerns one T cell receptor (beta chain) sequence. The sample comes from a study of blood T cell repertoires in COVID-19. Measured with immunoSEQ multiplex PCR; TCRdb has only the in-frame clones, and not every one. The table lists about 400,000 clones, less than 90% of them singletons. V lost 1 base and J lost 10, with 13 bases in between. Germline CDR1 SEHNR, CDR2 FQNEAQ (reference sequence). This CDR3 comprises 13 residues. V and J are TRBV7-9 and TRBJ1-1; tentative D call: TRBD1 (6 bases). The receptor was derived from a woman between 55 and 75 years old with COVID-19, enrolled during active disease. Specimen: peripheral blood. CDR3: CASSLVGGAGAFF. As DNA, the CDR3 is TGTGCCAGCAGCTTAGTAGGGGGGGCTGGAGCTTTCTTT.